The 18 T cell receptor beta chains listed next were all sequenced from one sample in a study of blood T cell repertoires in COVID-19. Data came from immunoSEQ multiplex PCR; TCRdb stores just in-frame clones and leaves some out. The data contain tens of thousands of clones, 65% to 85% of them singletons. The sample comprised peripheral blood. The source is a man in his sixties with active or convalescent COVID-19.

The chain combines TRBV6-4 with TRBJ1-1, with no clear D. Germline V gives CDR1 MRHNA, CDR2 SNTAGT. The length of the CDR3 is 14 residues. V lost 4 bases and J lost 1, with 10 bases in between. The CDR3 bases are TGTGCCAGCAGTGTCAGCGGCGGGAACACTGAAGCTTTCTTT. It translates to CASSVSGGNTEAFF.

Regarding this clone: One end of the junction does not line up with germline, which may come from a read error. The CDR3 reads CAISTGNQPQHF. As DNA, the CDR3 is TGTGCCATTAGTACAGGGAATCAGCCCCAGCATTTT. The chain couples TRBV19 to TRBJ1-5; possibly TRBD1 for D (6 bases). Germline V CDR1 and CDR2: LNHDA, SQIVND (reference sequence). CDR3 length: 12 amino acids.

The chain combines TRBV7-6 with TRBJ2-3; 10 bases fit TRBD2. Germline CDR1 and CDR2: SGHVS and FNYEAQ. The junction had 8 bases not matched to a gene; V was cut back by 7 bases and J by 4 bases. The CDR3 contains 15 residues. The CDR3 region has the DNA TGTGCCAGCACCAACAGCGGGGGGGCGTCAGATACGCAGTATTTT. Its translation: CASTNSGGASDTQYF.

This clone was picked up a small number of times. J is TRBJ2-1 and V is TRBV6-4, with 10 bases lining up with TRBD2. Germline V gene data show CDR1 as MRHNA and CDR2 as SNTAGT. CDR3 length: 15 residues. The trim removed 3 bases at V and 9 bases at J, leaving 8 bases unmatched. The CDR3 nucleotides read TGTGCCAGCAGTGAACTAGCGGGGACCCCAGGTGAGCAGTTCTTC. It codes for CASSELAGTPGEQFF.

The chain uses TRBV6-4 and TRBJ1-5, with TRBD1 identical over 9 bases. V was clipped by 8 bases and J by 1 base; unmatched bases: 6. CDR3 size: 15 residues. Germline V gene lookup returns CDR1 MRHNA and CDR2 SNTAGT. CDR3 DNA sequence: TGTGCCAGCTTGACAGGGGGTGAAAGCAATCAGCCCCAGCATTTT. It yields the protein CASLTGGESNQPQHF.

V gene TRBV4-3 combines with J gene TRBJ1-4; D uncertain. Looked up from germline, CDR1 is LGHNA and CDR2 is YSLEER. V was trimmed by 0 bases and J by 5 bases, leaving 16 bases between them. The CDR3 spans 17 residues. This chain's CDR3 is CASSQDLGGGKNEKLFF. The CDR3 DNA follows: TGCGCCAGCAGCCAAGATCTTGGAGGCGGCAAAAATGAAAAACTGTTTTTT.

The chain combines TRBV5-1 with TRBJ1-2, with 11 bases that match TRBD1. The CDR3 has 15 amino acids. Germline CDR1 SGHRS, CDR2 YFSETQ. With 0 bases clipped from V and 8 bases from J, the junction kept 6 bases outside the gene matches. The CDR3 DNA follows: TGCGCCAGCAGCTTGGCCGGGACAGGGGGAGAAGGCTACACCTTC. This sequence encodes CASSLAGTGGEGYTF.

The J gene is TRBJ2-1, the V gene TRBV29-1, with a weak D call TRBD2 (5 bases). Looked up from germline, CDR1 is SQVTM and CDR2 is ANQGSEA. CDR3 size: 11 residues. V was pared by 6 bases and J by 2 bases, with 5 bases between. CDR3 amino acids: CSVGAYNEQFF. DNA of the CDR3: TGCAGCGTCGGGGCCTACAATGAGCAGTTCTTC.

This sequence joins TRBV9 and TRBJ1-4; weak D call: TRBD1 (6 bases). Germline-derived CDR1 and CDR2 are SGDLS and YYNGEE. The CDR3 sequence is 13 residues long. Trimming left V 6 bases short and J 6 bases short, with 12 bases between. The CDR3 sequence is CASTSGVDEKLFF. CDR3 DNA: TGTGCCAGCACCTCAGGGGTGGATGAAAAACTGTTTTTT.

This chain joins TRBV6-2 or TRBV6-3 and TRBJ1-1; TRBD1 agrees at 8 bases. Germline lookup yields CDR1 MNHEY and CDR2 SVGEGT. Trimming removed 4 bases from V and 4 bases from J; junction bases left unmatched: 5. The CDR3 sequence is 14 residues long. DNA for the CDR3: TGTGCCAGCAGTTTGGCAGGGGGCGGCACTGAAGCTTTCTTT. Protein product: CASSLAGGGTEAFF.

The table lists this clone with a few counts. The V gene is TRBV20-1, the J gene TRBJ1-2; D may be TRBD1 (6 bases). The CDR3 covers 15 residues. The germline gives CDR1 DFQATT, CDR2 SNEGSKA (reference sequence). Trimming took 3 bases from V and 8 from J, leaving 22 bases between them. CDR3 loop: CSASIRAGGGGGYTF. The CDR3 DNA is TGCAGTGCTAGTATCCGTGCGGGGGGCGGAGGAGGCTACACCTTC.

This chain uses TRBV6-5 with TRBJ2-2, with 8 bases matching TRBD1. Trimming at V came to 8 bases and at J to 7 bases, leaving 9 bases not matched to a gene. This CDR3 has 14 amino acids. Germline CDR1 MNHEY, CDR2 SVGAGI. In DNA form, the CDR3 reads TGTGCCAGCCTGGGGACAGGTATTAGCGGGGAGCTGTTTTTT. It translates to CASLGTGISGELFF.

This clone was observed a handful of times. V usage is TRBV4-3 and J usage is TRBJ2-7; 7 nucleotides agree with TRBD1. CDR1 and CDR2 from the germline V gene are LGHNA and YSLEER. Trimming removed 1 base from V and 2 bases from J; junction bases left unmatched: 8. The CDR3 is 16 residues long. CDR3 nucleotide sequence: TGCGCCAGCAGCCAAGCTCGCCGACAGGGTGCCTACGAGCAGTACTTC. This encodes CASSQARRQGAYEQYF.

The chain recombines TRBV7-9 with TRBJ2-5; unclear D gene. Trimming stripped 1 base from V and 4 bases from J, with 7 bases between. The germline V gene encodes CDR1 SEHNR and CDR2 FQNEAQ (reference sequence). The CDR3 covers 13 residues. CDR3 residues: CASSLDFGETQYF. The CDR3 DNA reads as TGTGCCAGCAGCTTAGACTTCGGAGAGACCCAGTACTTC.

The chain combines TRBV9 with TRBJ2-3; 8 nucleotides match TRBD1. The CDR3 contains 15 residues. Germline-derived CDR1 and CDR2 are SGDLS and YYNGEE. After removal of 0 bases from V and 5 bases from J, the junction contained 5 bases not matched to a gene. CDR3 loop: CASSVGQGARDTQYF. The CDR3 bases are TGTGCCAGCAGCGTAGGGCAGGGGGCACGAGATACGCAGTATTTT.

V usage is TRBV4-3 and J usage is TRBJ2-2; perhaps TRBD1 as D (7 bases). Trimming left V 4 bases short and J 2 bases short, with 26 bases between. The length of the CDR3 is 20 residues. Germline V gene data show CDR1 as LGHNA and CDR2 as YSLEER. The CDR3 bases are TGCGCCAGCAGCCTCCTCCTGGGGCCAGGGGGGATTCTTAACACCGGGGAGCTGTTTTTT. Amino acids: CASSLLLGPGGILNTGELFF.

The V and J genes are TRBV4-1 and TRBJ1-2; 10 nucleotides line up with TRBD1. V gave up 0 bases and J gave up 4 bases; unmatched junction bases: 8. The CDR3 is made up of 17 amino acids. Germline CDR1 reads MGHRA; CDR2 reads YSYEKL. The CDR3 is CASSQDIRGQGFYGYTF. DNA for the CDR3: TGCGCCAGCAGCCAAGATATCAGGGGACAGGGGTTCTATGGCTACACCTTC.

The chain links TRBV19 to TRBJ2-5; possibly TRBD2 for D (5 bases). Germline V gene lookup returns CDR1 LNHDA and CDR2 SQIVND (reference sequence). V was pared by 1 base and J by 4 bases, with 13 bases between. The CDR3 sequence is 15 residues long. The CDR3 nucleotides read TGTGCCAGTAGTATAGGGACTGCTCATACAGAGACCCAGTACTTC. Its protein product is CASSIGTAHTETQYF.